A selection of T cell receptor beta chains follows, all from one sample in a study of shared clonotypes between healthy human individuals. Sequencing used immunoSEQ multiplex PCR; TCRdb keeps in-frame clones, though not all of them. The repertoire consists of under 600,000 clones, with 95% to 98% occurring once and the leading ten covering 0.25% to 0.35%. Sequences were obtained from naive CD8+ T cells sorted from blood. Receptors were obtained from a man aged 25-40 years in good health. The CDR3 runs from the conserved cysteine through the conserved F or W. Fields, in order: D gene, V gene, J gene, clone size, CDR3 length, CDR3 protein, CDR3 DNA. D genes are given only for firm matches. Expanded clones are given a class, and other clones once, few, many or no size at all.

>NA|TRBV7-8|TRBJ2-1|NA|15
CASSLFGSSYNEQFF
TGTGCCAGCAGCTTATTCGGGAGCTCCTACAATGAGCAGTTCTTC
>TRBD2|TRBV5-1|TRBJ2-5|NA|20
CASSWRPGLAGVTGEETQYF
TGCGCCAGCAGCTGGCGTCCGGGACTAGCGGGAGTTACTGGCGAAGAGACCCAGTACTTC
>TRBD2|TRBV7-9|TRBJ2-1|NA|15
CASSLAGGTYNEQFF
TGTGCCAGCAGCCTAGCGGGAGGCACCTACAATGAGCAGTTCTTC
>NA|TRBV9|TRBJ2-1|NA|13
CASGSVVLNEQFF
TGTGCCAGCGGCTCGGTGGTGTTGAATGAGCAGTTCTTC
>TRBD2|TRBV6-1|TRBJ2-7|NA|16
CASSGYRGSIAYEQYF
TGTGCCAGCAGTGGTTATCGCGGGAGTATAGCCTACGAGCAGTACTTC
>NA|TRBV4-1|TRBJ2-2|NA|14
CASSQARNTGELFF
TGCGCCAGCAGCCAAGCGCGGAACACCGGGGAGCTGTTTTTT
>NA|TRBV2|TRBJ1-1|NA|15
CASSENGLVNTEAFF
TGTGCCAGCAGTGAGAACGGGCTCGTGAACACTGAAGCTTTCTTT
>NA|TRBV28|TRBJ1-5|NA|11
CASSSLQPQHF
TGTGCCAGCAGTTCTCTTCAGCCCCAGCATTTT
>TRBD2|TRBV11-2|TRBJ2-3|NA|18
CASSSPTLAGVPPGTQYF
TGTGCCAGCAGCTCACCCACCTTAGCGGGGGTGCCCCCTGGGACGCAGTATTTT
>TRBD1|TRBV28|TRBJ1-2|NA|15
CASRRKQGARAGYTF
TGTGCCAGCAGGCGAAAACAGGGGGCGCGAGCTGGCTACACCTTC
>TRBD1|TRBV28|TRBJ1-4|NA|14
CASSPGQGGEKLFF
TGTGCCAGCAGTCCCGGACAGGGAGGTGAAAAACTGTTTTTT
>NA|TRBV11-2|TRBJ2-3|NA|12
CASSFGTDTQYF
TGTGCCAGCAGCTTCGGGACAGATACGCAGTATTTT
>TRBD2|TRBV5-8|TRBJ2-1|NA|14
CASSLRTSKTEQFF
TGTGCCAGCAGCTTGAGGACTAGTAAAACAGAGCAGTTCTTC
>TRBD2|TRBV9|TRBJ2-5|once|16
CASSVGRETVGETQYF
TGTGCCAGCAGCGTAGGGCGGGAGACGGTAGGAGAGACCCAGTACTTC
>TRBD2|TRBV5-6|TRBJ2-7|NA|15
CASSLLAGGPDEQYF
TGTGCCAGCAGCCTACTAGCGGGAGGGCCGGACGAGCAGTACTTC
>NA|TRBV9|TRBJ2-2|NA|14
CASSVGGGTGELFF
TGTGCCAGCAGCGTAGGGGGAGGCACCGGGGAGCTGTTTTTT
>TRBD2|TRBV5-6|TRBJ2-7|NA|15
CASSMGTSGIYEQYF
TGTGCCAGCAGCATGGGGACTAGCGGGATCTACGAGCAGTACTTC
>NA|TRBV4-1|TRBJ2-1|NA|18
CASSRIPGRDGPGNEQFF
TGCGCCAGCAGCCGCATCCCCGGGCGGGACGGGCCAGGGAATGAGCAGTTCTTC
>NA|TRBV21-1|TRBJ2-1|NA|20
CASSAPLVVRLDHSRLEQFF
TGTGCCAGCAGCGCGCCTCTGGTCGTTAGACTAGACCACTCCCGGTTAGAGCAGTTCTTC
>NA|TRBV7-6|TRBJ2-3|NA|14
CASSLGQGLDTQYF
TGTGCCAGCAGCTTAGGGCAGGGGTTAGATACGCAGTATTTT
>TRBD1|TRBV7-6|TRBJ2-1|once|16
CASSLGSQGAYNEQFF
TGTGCCAGCAGCTTAGGGTCGCAGGGGGCGTACAATGAGCAGTTCTTC
>NA|TRBV6-5|TRBJ2-1|NA|15
CASSSAGRAYNEQFF
TGTGCCAGCAGTTCCGCTGGCAGAGCCTACAATGAGCAGTTCTTC
>TRBD1|TRBV5-1|TRBJ1-4|NA|18
CASSLGLTGTGGNEKLFF
TGCGCCAGCAGCTTGGGACTCACCGGGACAGGGGGGAATGAAAAACTGTTTTTT
>NA|TRBV6-4|TRBJ2-1|NA|13
CASSDSGYNEQFF
TGTGCCAGCAGTGACTCGGGCTACAATGAGCAGTTCTTC
>NA|TRBV5-6|TRBJ2-1|once|14
CASSSPKIGNEQFF
TGTGCCAGCAGCTCACCTAAGATCGGGAATGAGCAGTTCTTC
>TRBD1|TRBV29-1|TRBJ2-7|NA|12
CSVRDRAYEQYF
TGCAGCGTCAGGGACAGGGCGTATGAGCAGTACTTC
>NA|TRBV7-8|TRBJ1-1|NA|14
CASSLRVGDTEAFF
TGTGCCAGCAGCTTGAGGGTAGGGGACACTGAAGCTTTCTTT
>TRBD2|TRBV5-1|TRBJ2-1|NA|15
CASSLRLAGADEQFF
TGCGCCAGCAGCTTGAGACTAGCGGGAGCCGATGAGCAGTTCTTC
>NA|TRBV28|TRBJ2-1|NA|14
CASRAGSSYNEQFF
TGTGCCAGCAGGGCGGGCTCCTCCTACAATGAGCAGTTCTTC
>NA|TRBV19|TRBJ2-1|NA|13
CASSDRLYNEQFF
TGTGCCAGTAGTGACAGGCTATACAATGAGCAGTTCTTC
>NA|TRBV5-4|TRBJ2-7|once|13
CASSPSGSYEQYF
TGTGCCAGCAGCCCCAGCGGGTCCTACGAGCAGTACTTC
>NA|TRBV27|TRBJ2-7|NA|17
CASSLSIVTLSSYEQYF
TGTGCCAGCAGTTTATCGATCGTAACGCTGAGTTCCTACGAGCAGTACTTC
>TRBD1|TRBV27|TRBJ1-2|NA|14
CASSRIQGAGGYTF
TGTGCCAGCAGTCGGATACAGGGGGCTGGTGGCTACACCTTC
>TRBD1|TRBV5-6|TRBJ2-1|NA|14
CASKGTVGYNEQFF
TGTGCCAGCAAGGGGACAGTGGGTTACAATGAGCAGTTCTTC
>TRBD1|TRBV9|TRBJ1-1|NA|13
CASSLRGVTEAFF
TGTGCCAGCAGCCTCAGGGGGGTGACTGAAGCTTTCTTT
>NA|TRBV9|TRBJ2-3|once|14
CASKGSASTDTQYF
TGTGCCAGTAAGGGCAGCGCGAGCACAGATACGCAGTATTTT
>TRBD2|TRBV29-1|TRBJ2-2|NA|14
CSVIGLANTGELFF
TGCAGCGTTATAGGACTAGCGAACACCGGGGAGCTGTTTTTT
>NA|TRBV11-2|TRBJ1-2|NA|12
CASSLVRDSYTF
TGTGCCAGCAGCCTGGTCCGGGACAGCTACACCTTC
>NA|TRBV6-5|TRBJ1-4|NA|14
CASSRSHFGEKLFF
TGTGCCAGCAGCCGATCCCACTTCGGTGAAAAACTGTTTTTT
>NA|TRBV5-1|TRBJ2-1|once|18
CASSLKIRKRSSYNEQFF
TGCGCCAGCAGCTTGAAGATCCGGAAGCGGAGCTCCTACAATGAGCAGTTCTTC
>TRBD2|TRBV7-6|TRBJ2-2|NA|14
CASSWVAGSGELFF
TGTGCCAGCAGCTGGGTAGCGGGATCCGGGGAGCTGTTTTTT
>TRBD2|TRBV7-9|TRBJ2-3|once|19
CASSLVSSGSGATADTQYF
TGTGCCAGCAGCTTAGTGTCTAGCGGGAGTGGCGCGACGGCAGATACGCAGTATTTT
>NA|TRBV7-2|TRBJ2-7|NA|14
CASSLVSTSYEQYF
TGTGCCAGCAGCTTAGTCTCCACCTCCTACGAGCAGTACTTC
>TRBD1|TRBV18|TRBJ2-1|once|14
CASSSWTGGNEQFF
TGTGCCAGCTCATCCTGGACAGGGGGGAATGAGCAGTTCTTC
>NA|TRBV9|TRBJ1-1|NA|14
CASSVAKGRTEAFF
TGTGCCAGCAGCGTAGCGAAAGGAAGAACTGAAGCTTTCTTT
>NA|TRBV18|TRBJ2-7|NA|13
CASSPTLSDDPYF
TGTGCCAGCTCACCGACACTATCGGATGATCCGTACTTC
>NA|TRBV4-1|TRBJ2-3|NA|17
CASSQGRGLTSTDTQYF
TGCGCCAGCAGCCAGGGTAGAGGGCTAACTAGCACAGATACGCAGTATTTT
>NA|TRBV5-1|TRBJ1-2|NA|15
CASSLEAGPNYGYTF
TGCGCCAGCAGCTTGGAGGCAGGTCCTAACTATGGCTACACCTTC
>NA|TRBV29-1|TRBJ1-4|NA|14
CSVELRGLNEKLFF
TGCAGCGTTGAACTCCGAGGGCTTAATGAAAAACTGTTTTTT
>NA|TRBV7-7|TRBJ1-4|NA|13
CASSLGSNEKLFF
TGTGCCAGCAGCTTGGGCTCAAATGAAAAACTGTTTTTT